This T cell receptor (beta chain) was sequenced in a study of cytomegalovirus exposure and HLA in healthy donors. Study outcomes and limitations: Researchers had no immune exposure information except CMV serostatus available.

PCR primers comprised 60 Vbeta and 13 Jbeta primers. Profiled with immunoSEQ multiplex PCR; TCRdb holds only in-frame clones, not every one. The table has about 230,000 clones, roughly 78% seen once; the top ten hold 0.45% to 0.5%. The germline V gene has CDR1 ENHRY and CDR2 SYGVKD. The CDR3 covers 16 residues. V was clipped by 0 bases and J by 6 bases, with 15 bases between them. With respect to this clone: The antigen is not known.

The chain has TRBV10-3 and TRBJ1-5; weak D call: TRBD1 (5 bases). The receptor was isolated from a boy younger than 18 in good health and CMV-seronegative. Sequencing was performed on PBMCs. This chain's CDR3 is CAISESTGGRTQPQHF. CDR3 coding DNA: TGTGCCATCAGTGAGTCTACCGGGGGGAGGACTCAGCCCCAGCATTTT.